Listed here is a single T cell receptor beta chain. Trimming pared 5 bases from V and 3 bases from J, leaving 16 bases between. The CDR3 length is 15 residues. Germline assignment: CDR1 MNHEY and CDR2 SVGAGI. In the original analysis: Reference gene primer amplification gave nucleated cell count estimates. TCRdb keeps only in-frame clones here, not all; method: immunoSEQ multiplex PCR. The DNA gave D and trimming, while V, J and clone size come from that table. In the table there are roughly 160,000 clones, approximately 88% of which are singletons. This entry comes from a study of blood T cell repertoires in COVID-19. Study as a whole: Samples taken during acute and convalescent COVID-19 were collected in the United States, Italy and Spain.

Researchers sorted participants into cohorts using their self-reported clinical history. This chain connects TRBV6-5 to TRBJ1-1; D may be TRBD1 (5 bases). Material: PBMCs or T cells enriched from blood (not recorded which). This TCR derives from a woman aged 55-75 years who had recovered from COVID-19. The CDR3 DNA sequence: TGTGCCAGCAGTCAGGGATTTGGGTGGGACACTGAAGCTTTCTTT. It specifies CASSQGFGWDTEAFF.